The T cell receptor (beta chain) under discussion was sequenced for a study of T cell responses to AZD1222 COVID-19 vaccine. The method was immunoSEQ multiplex PCR; TCRdb's version includes in-frame clones alone and lacks a portion of them. The repertoire consists of 90,000 to 120,000 clones, with approximately 89% occurring once and the leading ten covering over 6.5%. Whole-study findings and limits: It should be noted that donors were predominantly white British and more often female, and clonal diversity was possibly underestimated. There were repertoire samples only from the period after the peak T cell response.

Comments on this clone: Its target is unknown.

This TCR was sampled from an adult in good health. The sample here was peripheral blood, taken on day 0 of AZD1222 vaccination.

The chain's CDR3 is CASSLTGQGFDGYTF. For the CDR3, the DNA is TGCGCCAGCAGCTTAACAGGCCAGGGGTTTGATGGCTACACCTTC. The chain has TRBV5-1 and TRBJ1-2; D may be TRBD1 (6 bases). CDR1 is SGHRS, CDR2 YFSETQ, per germline. This CDR3 has 15 residues. V was clipped by 2 bases and J by 6 bases, with 17 bases between them.